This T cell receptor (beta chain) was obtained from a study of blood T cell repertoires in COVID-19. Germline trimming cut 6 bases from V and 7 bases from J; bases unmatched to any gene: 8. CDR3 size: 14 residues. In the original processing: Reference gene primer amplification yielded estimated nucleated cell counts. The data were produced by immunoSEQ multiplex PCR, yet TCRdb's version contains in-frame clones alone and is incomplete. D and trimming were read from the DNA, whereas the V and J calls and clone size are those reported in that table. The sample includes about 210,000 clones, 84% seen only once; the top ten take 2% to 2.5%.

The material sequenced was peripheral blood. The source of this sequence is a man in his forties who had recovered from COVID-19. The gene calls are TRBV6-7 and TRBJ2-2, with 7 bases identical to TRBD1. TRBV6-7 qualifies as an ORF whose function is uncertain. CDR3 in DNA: TGTGCCAGCAGAGAACAGGGGTGGGGCGGGGAGCTGTTTTTT. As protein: CASREQGWGGELFF.